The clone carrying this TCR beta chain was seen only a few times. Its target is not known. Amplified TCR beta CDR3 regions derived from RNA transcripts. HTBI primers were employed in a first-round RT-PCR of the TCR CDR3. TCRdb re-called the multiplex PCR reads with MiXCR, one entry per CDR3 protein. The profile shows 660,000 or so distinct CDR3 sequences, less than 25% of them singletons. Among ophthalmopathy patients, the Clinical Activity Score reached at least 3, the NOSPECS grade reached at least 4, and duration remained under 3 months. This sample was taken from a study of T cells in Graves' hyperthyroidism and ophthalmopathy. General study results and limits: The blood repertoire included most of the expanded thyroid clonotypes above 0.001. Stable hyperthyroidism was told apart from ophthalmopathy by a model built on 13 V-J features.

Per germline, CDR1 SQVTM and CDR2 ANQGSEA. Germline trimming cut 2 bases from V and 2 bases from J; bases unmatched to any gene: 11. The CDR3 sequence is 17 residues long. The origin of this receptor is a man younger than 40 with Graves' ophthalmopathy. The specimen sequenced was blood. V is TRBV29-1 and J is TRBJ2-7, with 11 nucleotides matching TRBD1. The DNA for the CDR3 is TGCAGCGTTGAAATCCCAACCGGGACAGGGGGTCCCTACGAGCAGTACTTC. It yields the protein CSVEIPTGTGGPYEQYF.